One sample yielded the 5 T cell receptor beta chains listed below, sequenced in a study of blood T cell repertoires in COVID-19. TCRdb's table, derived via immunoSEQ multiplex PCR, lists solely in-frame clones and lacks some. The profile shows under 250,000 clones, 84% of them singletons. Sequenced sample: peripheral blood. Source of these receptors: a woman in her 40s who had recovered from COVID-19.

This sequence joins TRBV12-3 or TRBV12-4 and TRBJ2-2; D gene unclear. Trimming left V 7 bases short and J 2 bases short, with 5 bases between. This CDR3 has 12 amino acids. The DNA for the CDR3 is TGTGCCAGCACCAAAAACACCGGGGAGCTGTTTTTT. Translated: CASTKNTGELFF.

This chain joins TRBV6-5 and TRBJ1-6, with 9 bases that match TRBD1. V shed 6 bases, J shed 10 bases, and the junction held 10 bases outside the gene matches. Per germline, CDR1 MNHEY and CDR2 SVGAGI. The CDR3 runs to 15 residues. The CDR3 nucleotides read TGTGCCAGCAGCCGGGGGGGGACAGGGTTCTCACCCCTCCACTTT. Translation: CASSRGGTGFSPLHF.

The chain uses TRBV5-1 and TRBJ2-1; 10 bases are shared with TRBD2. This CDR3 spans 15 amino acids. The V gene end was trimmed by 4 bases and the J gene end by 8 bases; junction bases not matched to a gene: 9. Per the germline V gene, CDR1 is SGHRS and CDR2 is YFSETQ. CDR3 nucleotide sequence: TGCGCCAGCAGCCTACGAGCTAGCGGGGGTGATGAGCAGTTCTTC. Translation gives CASSLRASGGDEQFF.

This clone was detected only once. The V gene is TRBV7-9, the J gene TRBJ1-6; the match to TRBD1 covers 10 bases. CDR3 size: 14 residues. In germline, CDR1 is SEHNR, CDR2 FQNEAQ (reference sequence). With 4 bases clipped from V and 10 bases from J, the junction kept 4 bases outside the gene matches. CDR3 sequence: CASSSGTGVSPLHF. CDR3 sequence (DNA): TGTGCCAGCAGCTCCGGGACAGGGGTCTCACCCCTCCACTTT.

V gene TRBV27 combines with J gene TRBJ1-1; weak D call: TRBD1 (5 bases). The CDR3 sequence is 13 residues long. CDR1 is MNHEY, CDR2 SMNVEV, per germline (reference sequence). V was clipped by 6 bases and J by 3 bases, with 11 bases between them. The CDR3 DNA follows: TGTGCCAGCAGAAGGGGCTTGGACACTGAAGCTTTCTTT. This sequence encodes CASRRGLDTEAFF.